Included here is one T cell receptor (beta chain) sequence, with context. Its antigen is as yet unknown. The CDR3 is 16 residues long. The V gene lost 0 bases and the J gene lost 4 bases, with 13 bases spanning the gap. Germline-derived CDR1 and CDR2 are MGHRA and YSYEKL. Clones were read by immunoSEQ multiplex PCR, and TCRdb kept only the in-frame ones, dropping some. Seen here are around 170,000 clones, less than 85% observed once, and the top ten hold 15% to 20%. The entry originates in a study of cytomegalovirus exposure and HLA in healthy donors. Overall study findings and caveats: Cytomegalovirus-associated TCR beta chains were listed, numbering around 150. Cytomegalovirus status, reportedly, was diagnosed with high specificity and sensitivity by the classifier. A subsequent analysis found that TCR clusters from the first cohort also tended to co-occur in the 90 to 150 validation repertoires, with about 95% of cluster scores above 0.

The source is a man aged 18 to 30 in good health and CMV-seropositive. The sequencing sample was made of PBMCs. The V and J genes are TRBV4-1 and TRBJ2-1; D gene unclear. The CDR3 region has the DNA TGCGCCAGCAGCCAAGAACCCCCCAAAGCGTACAATGAGCAGTTCTTC. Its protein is CASSQEPPKAYNEQFF.